This TCR beta chain was profiled in a study of CD8 T cells in Susac syndrome. It was with random hexamers that about 0.45 to 1 ug RNA was reverse transcribed. Multiplex immunoSEQ PCR targeted 54 Vbeta and 13 Jbeta TCR beta segments. TCRdb redid the calling of the immunoSEQ multiplex PCR reads with MiXCR, one entry per CDR3 protein. The data hold about 60,000 distinct CDR3 sequences, with about 92% observed a single time. The sequenced material came from CD8+ T cells from PBMCs. The TCR sequence derives from a human donor in good health.

The CDR3 spells CSVEDRMYEQYF. The CDR3 DNA sequence: TGCAGCGTTGAAGATCGGATGTACGAGCAGTACTTC. This chain uses TRBV29-1 with TRBJ2-7, with D unresolved. This CDR3 contains 12 residues. V was shortened by 0 bases and J by 4 bases, with 7 bases between the two germline ends. CDR1 SQVTM and CDR2 ANQGSEA come from the germline V gene.